The sample holds one count of the clone carrying this TCR beta chain. The data originate from a study of blood T cell repertoires in COVID-19. In the study overall: Sites in the United States, Italy and Spain provided acute and convalescent COVID-19 samples. T cells, B-cell-depleted T cells, or PBMCs supplied cDNA or gDNA.

As processed by the authors: Researchers report that nucleated cell counts were estimated from reference gene primer amplification. Assay used: immunoSEQ multiplex PCR; TCRdb lists only in-frame clones, some missing. V, J and clone size are taken as reported in that table, and D and trimming were inferred from the DNA itself. The sample has approximately 96,000 clones, more than 85% seen once. Sequences were obtained from peripheral blood. The source is a man aged 55 to 70 with acute or convalescent COVID-19.

CDR3 sequence reads: CASSLGILSYEQYF. In DNA form, the CDR3 reads TGTGCCAGCAGCCTCGGGATTCTTTCCTACGAGCAGTACTTC. The chain links TRBV6-2 or TRBV6-3 to TRBJ2-7, with a tentative D call TRBD2 (5 bases). The germline gives CDR1 MNHEY, CDR2 SVGEGT. V was shortened by 6 bases and J by 1 base, with 13 bases between the two germline ends. This CDR3 region has 14 residues.